This TCR beta chain came from a study of identifying expanded T cells in peripheral blood. Trimming removed 0 bases from V and 4 bases from J, with 16 bases in between. The CDR3 runs 16 residues. Germline-derived CDR1 and CDR2 are SGDLS and YYNGEE. Study conclusions and caveats: Technical replicates showed roughly 1.2 changed clones; roughly two weeks 15 to 20; four weeks 19.

Repertoires were generated with immunoSEQ multiplex PCR, while TCRdb's copy carries only in-frame clones and drops some. The table has some 91,000 clones, approximately 88% seen once. On this clone itself: Its antigen is unknown.

The sample taken for sequencing was blood. J is TRBJ1-2 and V is TRBV9; maybe TRBD1 (5 bases). The clonotype was recovered from a person aged 18-70 years in good health. The CDR3 DNA is TGTGCCAGCAGCGTAGAGGTGAGGGGTTCTCTCTATGGCTACACCTTC. Protein sequence: CASSVEVRGSLYGYTF.